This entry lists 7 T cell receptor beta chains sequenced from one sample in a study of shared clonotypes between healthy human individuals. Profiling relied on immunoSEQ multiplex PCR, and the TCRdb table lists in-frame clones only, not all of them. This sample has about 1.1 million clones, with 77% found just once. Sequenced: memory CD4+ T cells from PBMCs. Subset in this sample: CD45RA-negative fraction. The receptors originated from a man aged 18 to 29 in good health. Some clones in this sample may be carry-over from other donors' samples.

This chain's CDR3 is CASSIRQGKNIQYF. The CDR3 DNA reads as TGTGCCAGTAGTATAAGACAGGGCAAAAACATTCAGTACTTC. The chain uses TRBV19 and TRBJ2-4, with TRBD1 identical over 7 bases. The germline V gene has CDR1 LNHDA and CDR2 SQIVND (reference sequence). Losses at the gene ends were 2 bases for V and 3 bases for J; bases not matched to a gene: 1. CDR3 length: 14 amino acids.

CDR3 coding DNA: TGTGCCAGCTCACCCGCCTTGAGCGGGAACTACAATGAGCAGTTCTTC. Amino acid sequence: CASSPALSGNYNEQFF. The chain recombines TRBV18 with TRBJ2-1; 7 nucleotides align to TRBD2. Germline trimming cut 3 bases from V and 3 bases from J; bases unmatched to any gene: 8. The length of the CDR3 is 16 residues. Per germline, CDR1 KGHSH and CDR2 LQKENI.

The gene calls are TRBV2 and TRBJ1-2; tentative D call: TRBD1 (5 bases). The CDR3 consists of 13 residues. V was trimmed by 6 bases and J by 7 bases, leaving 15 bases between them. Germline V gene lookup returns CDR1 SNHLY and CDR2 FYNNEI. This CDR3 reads CASRPLTGVGYTF. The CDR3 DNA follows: TGTGCCAGCAGACCATTAACGGGGGTTGGCTACACCTTC.

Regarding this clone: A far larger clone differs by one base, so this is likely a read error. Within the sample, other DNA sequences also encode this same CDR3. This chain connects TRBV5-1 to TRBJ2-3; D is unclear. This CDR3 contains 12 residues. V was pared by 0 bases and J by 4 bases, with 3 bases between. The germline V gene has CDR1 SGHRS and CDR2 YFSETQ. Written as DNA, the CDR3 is TGCGCCAGCAGCTTGGACGCAGATACGCAGTATTTT. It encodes CASSLDADTQYF.

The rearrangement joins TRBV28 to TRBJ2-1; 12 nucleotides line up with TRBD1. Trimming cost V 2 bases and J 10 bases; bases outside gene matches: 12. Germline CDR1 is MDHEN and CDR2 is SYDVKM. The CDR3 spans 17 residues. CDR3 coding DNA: TGTGCCAGCAGTTTACCGAAACCGGGACAGGGGGCAAACGAGCAGTTCTTC. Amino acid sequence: CASSLPKPGQGANEQFF.

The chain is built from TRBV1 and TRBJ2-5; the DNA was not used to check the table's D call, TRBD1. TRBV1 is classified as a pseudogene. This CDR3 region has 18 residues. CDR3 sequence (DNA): TGCACCAGCAGCCAAGAGGACCGAGGGGGAGCTTGGCGAGAGACCCAGTACTTC. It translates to CTSSQEDRGGAWRETQYF.

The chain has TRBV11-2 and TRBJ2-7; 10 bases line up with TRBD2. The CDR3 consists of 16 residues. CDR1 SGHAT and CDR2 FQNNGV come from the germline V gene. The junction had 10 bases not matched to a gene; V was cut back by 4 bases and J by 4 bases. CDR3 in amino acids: CASSSLISGRSYEQYF. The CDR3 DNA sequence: TGTGCCAGCAGCTCCCTCATTAGCGGGAGGTCTTACGAGCAGTACTTC.